These 7 T cell receptor beta chains were all obtained from the same sample, sequenced in a study of T cell responses to AZD1222 COVID-19 vaccine. Sequencing used immunoSEQ multiplex PCR; TCRdb keeps in-frame clones, though not all of them. Altogether some 150,000 clones are present, 92% being singletons, with the ten largest covering 2.5% to 4%. Material: peripheral blood, obtained 28 days after the second AZD1222 dose. Receptors were obtained from an adult who received the AZD1222 COVID-19 vaccine.

The gene calls are TRBV5-4 and TRBJ2-7; 10 nucleotides match TRBD2. Germline V gene lookup returns CDR1 SGHNT and CDR2 YYREEE (reference sequence). J lost 3 bases, V lost 4 bases, and 7 bases had no gene match. The CDR3 sequence is 15 residues long. The CDR3 loop is CASSEASGRSYEQYF. Here the CDR3 DNA reads TGTGCCAGCAGCGAAGCTAGCGGGAGAAGCTACGAGCAGTACTTC.

The CDR3 loop is CASSEYRDQPQHF. In DNA, the CDR3 is TGTGCCAGCAGTGAATACAGGGATCAGCCCCAGCATTTT. The chain uses TRBV25-1 and TRBJ1-5; the D gene is possibly TRBD1 (5 bases). The germline V gene has CDR1 MGHDK and CDR2 SYGVNS. The V and J ends lost 0 bases and 5 bases respectively, with 5 bases between them. The CDR3 totals 13 residues. Using reference TRBV25-1 and TRBJ1-5 for the parts outside the CDR3, the full variable domain is EADIYQTPRYLVIGTGKKITLECSQTMGHDKMYWYQQDPGMELHLIHYSYGVNSTEKGDLSSESTVSRIRTEHFPLTLESARPSHTSQYLCASSEYRDQPQHFGDGTRLSIL.

The J gene is TRBJ1-2, the V gene TRBV3-1 (or the pseudogene TRBV3-2), with D hard to call. V lost 4 bases, J lost 4 bases, and 13 bases lay in between. This CDR3 has 14 amino acids. The V gene's germline CDR1 is LGHDT and CDR2 YNNKEL (reference sequence). The chain's CDR3 is CASSPGPRFYGYTF. In DNA, the CDR3 is TGTGCCAGCAGCCCCGGACCGAGATTCTATGGCTACACCTTC.

The rearrangement joins TRBV3-1 (or the pseudogene TRBV3-2) to TRBJ2-7; D uncertain. The ends were cut back, 3 bases at V and 1 base at J, with 13 bases in the middle. Germline values: CDR1 LGHDT, CDR2 YNNKEL (reference sequence). The CDR3 runs to 15 residues. CDR3 DNA sequence: TGTGCCAGCAGCCAGGGGTCATACTCTTCCTACGAGCAGTACTTC. Its translation: CASSQGSYSSYEQYF.

This chain links TRBV14 with TRBJ2-3; tentatively, D is TRBD1 (8 bases). Trimming took off 4 bases at V and 2 bases at J, with 16 bases between the two ends. The CDR3 has 16 amino acids. Germline loops: CDR1 SGHDN, CDR2 FVKESK. For the CDR3, the DNA is TGTGCCAGCAGCCGGAGGACAGGGAGGGTCACAGATACGCAGTATTTT. It is translated as CASSRRTGRVTDTQYF.

V gene TRBV5-3 combines with J gene TRBJ1-5; possibly TRBD1 for D (6 bases). TRBV5-3 is noted as an ORF with a role that remains uncertain. Deletions cut 4 bases from V and 3 bases from J, with 14 bases between. The CDR3 spans 15 residues. CDR3 residues: CARSVYRVDNQPQHF. The CDR3, as DNA: TGTGCCAGAAGCGTATACAGGGTCGACAATCAGCCCCAGCATTTT.

The sample holds many counts of this clone. The rearrangement links TRBV19 to TRBJ2-1; D is unclear. Trimming took off 3 bases at V and 4 bases at J, with 7 bases between the two ends. This CDR3 region has 13 residues. The germline V gene encodes CDR1 LNHDA and CDR2 SQIVND (reference sequence). This CDR3 is CASSMEVYNEQFF. CDR3 nucleotide sequence: TGTGCCAGTAGTATGGAAGTTTACAATGAGCAGTTCTTC.